These T cell receptor beta chains were read from a single sample in a study of blood T cell repertoires in COVID-19. Sequenced by immunoSEQ multiplex PCR; TCRdb stores in-frame clones only, minus some. The profile shows approximately 210,000 clones, approximately 90% of them singletons. Sequenced material: peripheral blood. Receptors originate from a young man with acute or convalescent COVID-19. The CDR3 runs from the conserved cysteine through the conserved F or W. A D gene is named only where the DNA matches it firmly. Part of the rows lack a size; the others show once, few, many or a class for expanded clones.

clone_size	v_call	d_call	j_call	cdr3_nt	cdr3_aa
NA	TRBV7-8	TRBD1	TRBJ1-6	TGTGCCAGCAGTCCGACAGGGGGCCATAATTCACCCCTCCACTTT	CASSPTGGHNSPLHF
NA	TRBV11-2	NA	TRBJ1-5	TGTGCCAGCAGCCCCACAGGAGTCGATCAGCCCCAGCATTTT	CASSPTGVDQPQHF
NA	TRBV6-5	NA	TRBJ2-7	TGTGCCAGCAGTTACCCAGGGATGCCCTACGAGCAGTACTTC	CASSYPGMPYEQYF
NA	TRBV6-6	TRBD2	TRBJ2-7	TGTGCCAGCAGCATCAACGGGGGGTACGAGCAGTACTTC	CASSINGGYEQYF
once	TRBV5-4	NA	TRBJ1-6	TGTGCCAGCAGCTTGCTACCGGAAAGGCGGGATTCACCCCTCCACTTT	CASSLLPERRDSPLHF
NA	TRBV5-1	NA	TRBJ2-7	TGCGCCAGCAGCCAAACGGTGGGTATCCGCAGCCCAGGCTACGAGCAGTACTTC	CASSQTVGIRSPGYEQYF
NA	TRBV18	NA	TRBJ1-6	TGTGCCAGCTCATCTATTGACACAGAATATTCACCCCTCCACTTT	CASSSIDTEYSPLHF
NA	TRBV9	NA	TRBJ1-3	TGTGCCAGCAGCGTAAGCCCTGTCCCTGGAAACACCATATATTTT	CASSVSPVPGNTIYF
once	TRBV7-9	TRBD1	TRBJ1-2	TGTGCCAGCAGCGGACAGGGGGCCCCCACTAACTATGGCTACACCTTC	CASSGQGAPTNYGYTF
NA	TRBV7-8	NA	TRBJ1-1	TGTGCCAGCAGCTTAGCATCATCAGGGTCGGCTTTCTTT	CASSLASSGSAFF
NA	TRBV20-1	NA	TRBJ2-3	TGCAGTGCTAGCGATTCGAGGCGCTTCTTTTTT	CSASDSRRFFF
NA	TRBV28	TRBD1	TRBJ2-4	TGTGCCAGCAGTTCCTTACCAGGGGGCCGTGCCAAAAACATTCAGTACTTC	CASSSLPGGRAKNIQYF
NA	TRBV5-4	TRBD1	TRBJ2-7	TGTGCCAGCAGCTGGGGACAGGGGACTGGCGTGAACGAGCAGTACTTC	CASSWGQGTGVNEQYF
NA	TRBV7-9	TRBD1	TRBJ1-2	TGTGCCAGCAGCTCCTCTAGGACAGGGGAGGACTATGGCTACACCTTC	CASSSSRTGEDYGYTF
NA	TRBV19	TRBD1	TRBJ1-1	TGTGCCAGTAGTATAAGACAGGGGGCTGAAGCTTTCTTT	CASSIRQGAEAFF
NA	TRBV5-1	NA	TRBJ2-7	TGCGCCAGCAGCCCTGGAGGACGTGTGGAAGAGCAGTACTTC	CASSPGGRVEEQYF
NA	TRBV29-1	NA	TRBJ2-1	TGCAGCGTTGTAGGGACCCAGGGGAATGAGCAGTTCTTC	CSVVGTQGNEQFF
NA	TRBV6-5	NA	TRBJ1-2	TGTGCCAGCAGTCGTGTAAGGGGTAAAGGCTATGGCTACACCTTC	CASSRVRGKGYGYTF
NA	TRBV6-6	TRBD1	TRBJ2-7	TGTGCCAGCACCCAACCGACAGGGCCGTCCTACGAGCAGTACTTC	CASTQPTGPSYEQYF
NA	TRBV27	NA	TRBJ2-5	TGTGCCAGCAGCCCCGGGGGGCCCCCGGAGACCCAGTACTTC	CASSPGGPPETQYF
NA	TRBV15	NA	TRBJ2-3	TGTGCCACCAGTCTAGCGAAACTTCTCACAGATACGCAGTATTTT	CATSLAKLLTDTQYF
NA	TRBV7-2	TRBD2	TRBJ2-2	TGTGCCAGCAGCTACAGCGGGACTAGGGTCATCGGGGAGCTGTTTTTT	CASSYSGTRVIGELFF
NA	TRBV3-1/TRBV3-2	NA	TRBJ2-7	TGTGCCAGCAGCCAATTACAGGGCTACGAGCAGTACTTC	CASSQLQGYEQYF
NA	TRBV6-5	TRBD1	TRBJ1-1	TGTGCCAGCAGTTTTAGACAGGGATCGTCGAACACTGAAGCTTTCTTT	CASSFRQGSSNTEAFF
NA	TRBV19	TRBD1	TRBJ2-7	TGTGCCAGTAGTAGAAACCGGGACAGAGGCTACGAGCAGTACTTC	CASSRNRDRGYEQYF
NA	TRBV9	TRBD1	TRBJ1-1	TGTGCCAGCAGCCCCCAGGGGGCGAACACTGAAGCTTTCTTT	CASSPQGANTEAFF
NA	TRBV2	TRBD1	TRBJ1-6	TGTGCCAGCAGGCCGGGACAGGGGTCTTATAATTCACCCCTCCACTTT	CASRPGQGSYNSPLHF
once	TRBV30	NA	TRBJ1-5	TGTGCCTGGAGTCGTTGGCAGGGCAATCAGCCCCAGCATTTT	CAWSRWQGNQPQHF
NA	TRBV18	NA	TRBJ2-5	TGTGCCAGCCGCCTATCGAGGCAGGGTCAACAAGAGACCCAGTACTTC	CASRLSRQGQQETQYF
NA	TRBV11-2	NA	TRBJ1-2	TGTGCCAGCAGCTCCCGCTGGCAGGAAAACTATGGCTACACCTTC	CASSSRWQENYGYTF
NA	TRBV30	NA	TRBJ1-4	TGTGCCTGGAGTGCCAATCAGGGGAAAGGCGAAAAACTGTTTTTT	CAWSANQGKGEKLFF
NA	TRBV11-2	NA	TRBJ2-7	TGTGCCAGCAGCTTAGATCGTAGGACAACCTACGAGCAGTACTTC	CASSLDRRTTYEQYF
NA	TRBV19	TRBD2	TRBJ2-4	TGTGCCAGTGGGCGGGGGGAACCCGGGATTCAGTACTTC	CASGRGEPGIQYF
NA	TRBV12-3/TRBV12-4	NA	TRBJ1-2	TGTGCCAGCAGTTCCTCTACAGGCTATGGCTACACCTTC	CASSSSTGYGYTF
NA	TRBV23-1	NA	TRBJ2-7	TGCGCCAGCAGACTTGGCTATGGGGCTACCTACGAGCAGTACTTC	CASRLGYGATYEQYF
NA	TRBV6-6	TRBD2	TRBJ2-3	TGTGCCAGCAGTTACTCAGCGGGAGGATCTGATACGCAGTATTTT	CASSYSAGGSDTQYF
NA	TRBV7-3	NA	TRBJ1-6	TGTGCCAGCAGCTTATTAGGCGGTCGGGGTTCACCCCTCCACTTT	CASSLLGGRGSPLHF
NA	TRBV4-2	NA	TRBJ1-1	TGTGCCAGCAGCCAAGATATAAGAGGCACTGAAGCTTTCTTT	CASSQDIRGTEAFF
NA	TRBV6-5	NA	TRBJ1-1	TGTGCCAGCAGATTACAGGGACCGAACACTGAAGCTTTCTTT	CASRLQGPNTEAFF
many	TRBV30	TRBD2	TRBJ2-1	TGTGCCTGGAGTGCCGGGACTAGCGGTCACAATGAGCAGTTCTTC	CAWSAGTSGHNEQFF
NA	TRBV28	TRBD1	TRBJ2-7	TGTGCCAGCAGTCCCGGACAGGTCGAGCAGTACTTC	CASSPGQVEQYF
NA	TRBV10-3	TRBD2	TRBJ2-1	TGTGCCATCAGCCCGACTGGCGGGAGTAATGAGCAGTTCTTC	CAISPTGGSNEQFF
NA	TRBV15	TRBD1	TRBJ1-3	TGTGCCACCAGGGTTGACAGGGCTGGAAACACCATATATTTT	CATRVDRAGNTIYF
NA	TRBV5-6	NA	TRBJ2-1	TGTGCCAGCAGCTTGTTTCAGGGGGGCTTTGAGCAGTTCTTC	CASSLFQGGFEQFF
NA	TRBV6-1	TRBD2	TRBJ2-3	TGTGCCAGCAGTGAAGAGTCTAGCGGGAGGGGAAGCACAGATACGCAGTATTTT	CASSEESSGRGSTDTQYF
NA	TRBV12-3/TRBV12-4	TRBD1	TRBJ1-4	TGTGCCAGCAGGACAGGGGCGAATGAAAAACTGTTTTTT	CASRTGANEKLFF
NA	TRBV14	NA	TRBJ1-2	TGTGCCAGCAGCCCGACCGGCCTCTTGAGGGGCTACACCTTC	CASSPTGLLRGYTF
NA	TRBV28	NA	TRBJ1-5	TGTGCCAGCAGTCGCGCCGGGGGTAGCAATCAGCCCCAGCATTTT	CASSRAGGSNQPQHF
NA	TRBV2	TRBD2	TRBJ2-1	TGTGCCAGCAGAGCTACTAGCGGGAGTCAATCTGAGCAGTTCTTC	CASRATSGSQSEQFF
NA	TRBV3-1/TRBV3-2	NA	TRBJ1-1	TGTGCCAGCAGCTACGGACAGAAGGCTGAAGCTTTCTTT	CASSYGQKAEAFF
once	TRBV6-1	NA	TRBJ1-2	TGTGCCAGCAGTGAAATTTATGACCCCCCGGGTGGCTACACCTTC	CASSEIYDPPGGYTF
once	TRBV10-2	NA	TRBJ1-2	TGCGCCAGCACTGAAAACATCGGAGTCAATGGCTACACCTTC	CASTENIGVNGYTF
NA	TRBV9	TRBD2	TRBJ2-5	TGTGCCAGCAGCCCACAGACTAGCTACGGGGAGACCCAGTACTTC	CASSPQTSYGETQYF
many	TRBV9	NA	TRBJ1-2	TGTGCCAGCAGCGTAGGTGGACTAGCTAACTATGGCTACACCTTC	CASSVGGLANYGYTF